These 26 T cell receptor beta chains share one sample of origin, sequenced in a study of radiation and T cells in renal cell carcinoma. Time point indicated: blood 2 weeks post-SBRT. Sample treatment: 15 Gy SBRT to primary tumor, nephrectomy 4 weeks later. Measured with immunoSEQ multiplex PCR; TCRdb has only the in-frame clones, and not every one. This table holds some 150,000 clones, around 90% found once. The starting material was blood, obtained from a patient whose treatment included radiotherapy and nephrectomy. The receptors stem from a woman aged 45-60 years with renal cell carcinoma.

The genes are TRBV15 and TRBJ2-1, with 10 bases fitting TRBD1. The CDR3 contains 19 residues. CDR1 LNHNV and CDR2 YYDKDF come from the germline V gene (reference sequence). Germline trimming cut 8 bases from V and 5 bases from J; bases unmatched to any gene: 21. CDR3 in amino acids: CATGRIGTGATIGDNEQFF. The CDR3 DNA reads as TGTGCCACCGGTCGAATAGGGACAGGGGCAACTATCGGCGACAATGAGCAGTTCTTC.

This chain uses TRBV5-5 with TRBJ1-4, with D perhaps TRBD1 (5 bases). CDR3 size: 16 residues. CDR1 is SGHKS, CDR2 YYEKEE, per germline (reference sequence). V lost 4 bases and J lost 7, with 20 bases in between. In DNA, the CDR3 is TGTGCCAGCAGCCTACTCCCCGGGACCGAGGGTGAAAAACTGTTTTTT. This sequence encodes CASSLLPGTEGEKLFF.

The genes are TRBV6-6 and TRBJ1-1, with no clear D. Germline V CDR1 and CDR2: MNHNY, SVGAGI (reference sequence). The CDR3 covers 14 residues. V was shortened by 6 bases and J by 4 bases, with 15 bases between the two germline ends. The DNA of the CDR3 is TGTGCCAGCAGCCGTGAGCGGGGTACCACTGAAGCTTTCTTT. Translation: CASSRERGTTEAFF.

The CDR3 is CASSPRQTAEQFF. CDR3 DNA sequence: TGTGCCAGCTCACCCCGACAGACGGCTGAGCAGTTCTTC. The rearrangement links TRBV18 to TRBJ2-1; D is possibly TRBD1 (5 bases). V was cut by 3 bases and J by 9 bases, with 12 bases left in between. The CDR3 totals 13 residues. Germline CDR1 KGHSH, CDR2 LQKENI. Full variable domain (rest looked up from reference TRBV18 and TRBJ2-1): NAGVMQNPRHLVRRRGQEARLRCSPMKGHSHVYWYRQLPEEGLKFMVYLQKENIIDESGMPKERFSAEFPKEGPSILRIQQVVRGDSAAYFCASSPRQTAEQFFGPGTRLTVL.

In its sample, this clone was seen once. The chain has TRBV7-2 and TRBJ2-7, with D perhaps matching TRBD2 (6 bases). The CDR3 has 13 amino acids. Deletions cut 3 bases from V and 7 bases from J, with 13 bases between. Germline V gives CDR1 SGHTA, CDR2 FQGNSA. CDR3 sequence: CASSFGQGGEQYF. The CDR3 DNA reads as TGTGCCAGCAGCTTTGGGCAGGGAGGAGAGCAGTACTTC.

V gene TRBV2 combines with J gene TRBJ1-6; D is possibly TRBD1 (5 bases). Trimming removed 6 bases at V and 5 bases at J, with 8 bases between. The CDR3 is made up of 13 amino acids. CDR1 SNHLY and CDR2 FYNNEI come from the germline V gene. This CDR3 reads CASSRENNSPLHF. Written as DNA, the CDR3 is TGTGCCAGCAGCAGGGAAAATAATTCACCCCTCCACTTT.

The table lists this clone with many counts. CDR3 nucleotide sequence: TGTGCCAGCAGCTACCGGACAGGGTTTAATTCACCCCTCCACTTT. It encodes CASSYRTGFNSPLHF. This sequence joins TRBV7-2 and TRBJ1-6, with TRBD1 matching 8 bases. The CDR3 loop spans 15 amino acids. Looked up from germline, CDR1 is SGHTA and CDR2 is FQGNSA. The J segment lost 6 bases and the V segment lost 4 bases, leaving 5 bases of the junction unmatched.

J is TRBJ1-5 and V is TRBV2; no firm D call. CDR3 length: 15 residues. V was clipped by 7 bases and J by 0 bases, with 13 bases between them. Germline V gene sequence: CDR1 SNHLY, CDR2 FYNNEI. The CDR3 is CASTNGRISNQPQHF. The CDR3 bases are TGTGCCAGCACCAATGGGAGGATTAGCAATCAGCCCCAGCATTTT. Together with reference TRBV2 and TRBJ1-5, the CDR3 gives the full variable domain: EPEVTQTPSHQVTQMGQEVILRCVPISNHLYFYWYRQILGQKVEFLVSFYNNEISEKSEIFDDQFSVERPDGSNFTLKIRSTKLEDSAMYFCASTNGRISNQPQHFGDGTRLSIL.

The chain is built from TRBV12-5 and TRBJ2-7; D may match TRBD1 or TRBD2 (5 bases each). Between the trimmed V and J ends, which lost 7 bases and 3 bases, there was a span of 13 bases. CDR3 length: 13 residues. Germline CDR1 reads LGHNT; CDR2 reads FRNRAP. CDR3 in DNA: TGTGCTAGTGTCGGGGACCGGTACTACGAGCAGTACTTC. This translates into CASVGDRYYEQYF.

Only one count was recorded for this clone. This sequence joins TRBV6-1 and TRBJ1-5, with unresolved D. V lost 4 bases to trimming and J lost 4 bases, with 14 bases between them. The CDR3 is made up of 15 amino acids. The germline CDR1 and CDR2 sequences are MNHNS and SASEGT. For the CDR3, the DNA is TGTGCCAGCAGTGTCCGAAGGTTGGAGAATCAGCCCCAGCATTTT. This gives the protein CASSVRRLENQPQHF.

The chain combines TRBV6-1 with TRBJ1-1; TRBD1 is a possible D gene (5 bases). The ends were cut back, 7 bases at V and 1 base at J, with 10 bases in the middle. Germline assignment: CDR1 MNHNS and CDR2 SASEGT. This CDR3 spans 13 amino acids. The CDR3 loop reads CASTQGRNTEAFF. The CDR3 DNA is TGTGCCAGCACGCAGGGCCGGAACACTGAAGCTTTCTTT.

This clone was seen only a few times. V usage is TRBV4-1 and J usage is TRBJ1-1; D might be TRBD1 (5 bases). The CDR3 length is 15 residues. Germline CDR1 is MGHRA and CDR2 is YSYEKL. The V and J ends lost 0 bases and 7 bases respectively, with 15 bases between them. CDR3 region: CASSQDARGGSEAFF. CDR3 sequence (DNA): TGCGCCAGCAGCCAAGACGCGCGGGGCGGGAGTGAAGCTTTCTTT.

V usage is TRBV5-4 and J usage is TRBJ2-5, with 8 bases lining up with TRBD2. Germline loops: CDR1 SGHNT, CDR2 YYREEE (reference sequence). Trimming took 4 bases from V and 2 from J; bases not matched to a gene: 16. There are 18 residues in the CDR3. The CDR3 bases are TGTGCCAGCAGCCTTGCGGGGGGACCCCCGGTGGGGCAAGAGACCCAGTACTTC. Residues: CASSLAGGPPVGQETQYF. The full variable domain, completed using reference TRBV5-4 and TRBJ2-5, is ETGVTQSPTHLIKTRGQQVTLRCSSQSGHNTVSWYQQALGQGPQFIFQYYREEENGRGNFPPRFSGLQFPNYSSELNVNALELDDSALYLCASSLAGGPPVGQETQYFGPGTRLLVL.

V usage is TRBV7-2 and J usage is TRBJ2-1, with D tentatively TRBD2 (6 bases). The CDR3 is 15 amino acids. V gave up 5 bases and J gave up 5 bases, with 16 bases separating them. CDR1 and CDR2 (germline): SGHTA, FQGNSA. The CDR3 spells CASSIPGLAHNEQFF. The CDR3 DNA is TGTGCCAGCAGCATTCCGGGACTTGCCCACAATGAGCAGTTCTTC.

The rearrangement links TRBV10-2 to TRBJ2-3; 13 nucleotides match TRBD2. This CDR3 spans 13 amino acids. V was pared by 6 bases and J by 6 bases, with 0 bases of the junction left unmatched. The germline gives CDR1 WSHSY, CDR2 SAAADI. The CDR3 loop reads CASRLAGGDTQYF. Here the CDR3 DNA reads TGCGCCAGCAGACTAGCGGGGGGGGATACGCAGTATTTT.

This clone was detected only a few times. Here the CDR3 DNA reads TGTGCCAGTCGAAGGGGAGCGGGGGTGTACAATGAGCAGTTCTTC. Its translation is CASRRGAGVYNEQFF. V is TRBV19 and J is TRBJ2-1; TRBD2 aligns across 8 bases. Germline CDR1 LNHDA, CDR2 SQIVND (reference sequence). The CDR3 covers 15 residues. V lost 8 bases to trimming and J lost 4 bases; unmatched junction nucleotides: 10.

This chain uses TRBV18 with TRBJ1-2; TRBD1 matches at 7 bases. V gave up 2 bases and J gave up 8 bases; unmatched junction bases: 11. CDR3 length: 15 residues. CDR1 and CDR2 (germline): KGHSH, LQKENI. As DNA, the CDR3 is TGTGCCAGCTCACCATCAGGGACAGAGAGTAACGGCTACACCTTC. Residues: CASSPSGTESNGYTF.

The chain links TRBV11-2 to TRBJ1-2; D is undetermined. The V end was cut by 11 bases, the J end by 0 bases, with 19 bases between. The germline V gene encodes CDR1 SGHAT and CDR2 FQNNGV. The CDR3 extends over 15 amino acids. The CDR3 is CASKGLRSSNYGYTF. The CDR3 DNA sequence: TGTGCCTCAAAGGGTTTGCGCAGCTCTAACTATGGCTACACCTTC.

The CDR3 DNA sequence: TGTGCCAGCTCACCACAACTAGCGGGGGGACACACCGGGGAGCTGTTTTTT. As protein: CASSPQLAGGHTGELFF. The V gene is TRBV18, the J gene TRBJ2-2; TRBD2 agrees at 12 bases. The CDR3 is made up of 17 amino acids. The junction had 3 bases not matched to a gene; V was cut back by 1 base and J by 3 bases. Germline CDR1 reads KGHSH; CDR2 reads LQKENI.

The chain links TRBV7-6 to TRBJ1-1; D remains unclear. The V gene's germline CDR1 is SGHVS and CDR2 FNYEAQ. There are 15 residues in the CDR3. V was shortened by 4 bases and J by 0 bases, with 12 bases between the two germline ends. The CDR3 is CASSSTGLLNTEAFF. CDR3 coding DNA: TGTGCCAGCAGCTCTACGGGTTTACTGAACACTGAAGCTTTCTTT.

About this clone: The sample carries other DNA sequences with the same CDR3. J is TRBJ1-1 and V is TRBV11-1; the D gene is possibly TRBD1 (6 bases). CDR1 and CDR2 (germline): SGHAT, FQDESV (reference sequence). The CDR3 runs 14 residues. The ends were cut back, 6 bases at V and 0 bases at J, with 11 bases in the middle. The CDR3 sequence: CASSLQGMNTEAFF. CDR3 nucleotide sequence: TGTGCCAGCAGTCTACAGGGCATGAACACTGAAGCTTTCTTT. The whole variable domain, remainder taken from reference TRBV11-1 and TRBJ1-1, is EAEVAQSPRYKITEKSQAVAFWCDPISGHATLYWYRQILGQGPELLVQFQDESVVDDSQLPKDRFSAERLKGVDSTLKIQPAELGDSAMYLCASSLQGMNTEAFFGQGTRLTVV.

The CDR3 loop is CASNLDRGWTEAFF. The CDR3 DNA reads as TGTGCCAGCAACCTGGACAGGGGTTGGACTGAAGCTTTCTTT. V and J are TRBV6-5 and TRBJ1-1; 9 nucleotides match TRBD1. This CDR3 contains 14 residues. Germline V gene sequence: CDR1 MNHEY, CDR2 SVGAGI. Trimming cost V 7 bases and J 5 bases; bases outside gene matches: 8.

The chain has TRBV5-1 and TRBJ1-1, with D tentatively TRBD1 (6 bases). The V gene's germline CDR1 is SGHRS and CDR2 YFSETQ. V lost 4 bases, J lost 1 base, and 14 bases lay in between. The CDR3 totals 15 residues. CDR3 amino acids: CASSPQGIANTEAFF. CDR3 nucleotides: TGCGCCAGCAGCCCCCAGGGGATCGCGAACACTGAAGCTTTCTTT.

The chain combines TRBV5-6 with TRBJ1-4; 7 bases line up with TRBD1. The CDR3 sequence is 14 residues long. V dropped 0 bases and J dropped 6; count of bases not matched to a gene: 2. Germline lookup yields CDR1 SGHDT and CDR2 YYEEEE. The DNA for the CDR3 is TGTGCCAGCAGCTTGGGCAGGGGGTATGAAAAACTGTTTTTT. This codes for CASSLGRGYEKLFF.

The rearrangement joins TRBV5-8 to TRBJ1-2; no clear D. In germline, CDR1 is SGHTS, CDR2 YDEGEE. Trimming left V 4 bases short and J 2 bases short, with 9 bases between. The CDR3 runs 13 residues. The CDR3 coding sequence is TGTGCCAGCAGCCGTGACGAGAACTATGGCTACACCTTC. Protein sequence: CASSRDENYGYTF.

CDR3 nucleotides: TGTGCCAGCAGTTACGCCCGGGGGAACACTGAAGCTTTCTTT. As protein: CASSYARGNTEAFF. J is TRBJ1-1 and V is TRBV6-5; D call uncertain. Germline values: CDR1 MNHEY, CDR2 SVGAGI. The CDR3 loop spans 14 amino acids. V was clipped by 2 bases and J by 1 base, with 8 bases between them.